This is a list of T cell receptor beta chains from one sample in a study of control samples from healthy donors and cancer patients. Libraries were prepared by immunoSEQ multiplex PCR; TCRdb keeps only in-frame clonotypes and omits some of them. The sample holds tens of thousands of clones; about nine tenths are singletons and the top ten take 13% to 15%. Specimen: blood. Every receptor here comes from a woman between 70 and 85 years old in good health. The CDR3 runs from the conserved cysteine through the conserved F or W. Part of the rows lack a size; the others show once, few, many or a class for expanded clones.

V	size	J	CDR3
TRBV20-1	.	TRBJ1-1	CSASQMRGRRNTEAFF
TRBV4-1	.	TRBJ2-2	CASSQPGRNTGELFF
TRBV6-5	.	TRBJ1-5	CAHEPLGGNQPQHF
TRBV10-3	.	TRBJ2-2	CAISDHTGELFF
TRBV5-6	.	TRBJ2-5	CASSFPDREETQYF
TRBV7-9	.	TRBJ1-6	CASGAVRIDNSPLHF
TRBV15	.	TRBJ2-5	CATSRAGDSQETQYF
TRBV5-1	.	TRBJ1-1	CASSLGDRNTEAFF
TRBV6-6	.	TRBJ1-1	CASTEGQANTEAFF
TRBV25-1	.	TRBJ2-1	CASSSGTSGWDNEQFF
TRBV3-1/TRBV3-2	.	TRBJ2-7	CASSQESQGAYEQYF
TRBV10-3	.	TRBJ1-2	CATQTRDRNYGYTF
TRBV5-1	.	TRBJ1-1	CASTLRDVGTEAFF
TRBV27	.	TRBJ1-1	CASSPTGGGTEAFF
TRBV7-2	.	TRBJ2-5	CASSLSVTQYF
TRBV7-6	few	TRBJ2-3	CASSLESLPSTDTQYF
TRBV18	.	TRBJ2-3	CASSPRADTQYF
TRBV30	once	TRBJ2-7	CAWMGAGTHEQYF
TRBV7-2	.	TRBJ2-1	CASSLAQLAAYNEQFF
TRBV11-2	.	TRBJ1-1	CASSLGGGITEAFF
TRBV7-9	.	TRBJ1-2	CASSLGTGSRNYGYTF
TRBV4-1	.	TRBJ1-6	CASSQQESSYNSPLHF
TRBV6-2/TRBV6-3	.	TRBJ2-1	CASSYPFGEQFF
TRBV10-1	.	TRBJ1-3	CASSDGTDNTIYF
TRBV10-1	.	TRBJ2-7	CASSEGVAGPYEQYF
TRBV20-1	.	TRBJ2-1	CSASFGGVNEQFF
TRBV14	.	TRBJ1-1	CASSQDFLNTEAFF
TRBV19	.	TRBJ1-2	CASSGQYPEGSYTF
TRBV3-1/TRBV3-2	.	TRBJ1-1	CASSLGTAMNTEAFF
TRBV5-1	.	TRBJ1-5	CASSPEPGTYNQPQHF
TRBV6-5	.	TRBJ2-1	CASHSRMGQDIQFF
TRBV6-6	.	TRBJ1-5	CASGTTGLNQPQHF
TRBV19	.	TRBJ2-1	CARPSGSSYNEQFF
TRBV19	.	.	CASSINGRNEQFF
TRBV11-2	once	TRBJ2-1	CASSPGAGPSYNEQFF
TRBV14	.	TRBJ1-2	CASSRPGRWENYGYTF
TRBV5-6	.	TRBJ2-2	CASSSGRDYTGELFF
TRBV19	.	TRBJ1-2	CASSRDRGDLYTF
TRBV10-1	few	TRBJ1-1	CASSESLYSGEAFF
TRBV9	.	TRBJ2-3	CASSVADLLGTQYF
TRBV13	.	TRBJ2-5	CASSLKLAAETQYF